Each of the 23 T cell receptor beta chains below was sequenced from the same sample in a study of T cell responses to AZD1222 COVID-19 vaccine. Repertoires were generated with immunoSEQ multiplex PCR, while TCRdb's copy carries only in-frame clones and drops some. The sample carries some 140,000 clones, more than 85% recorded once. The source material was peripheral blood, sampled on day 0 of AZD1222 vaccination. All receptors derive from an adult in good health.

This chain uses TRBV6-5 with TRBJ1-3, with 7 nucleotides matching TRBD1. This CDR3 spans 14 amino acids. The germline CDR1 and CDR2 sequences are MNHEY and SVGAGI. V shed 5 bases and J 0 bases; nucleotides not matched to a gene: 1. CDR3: CASSRQGSGNTIYF. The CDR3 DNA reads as TGTGCCAGCAGTAGACAGGGCTCTGGAAACACCATATATTTT.

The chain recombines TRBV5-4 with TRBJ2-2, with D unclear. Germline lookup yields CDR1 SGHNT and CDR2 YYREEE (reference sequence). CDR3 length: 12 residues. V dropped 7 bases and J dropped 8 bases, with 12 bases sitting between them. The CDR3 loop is CASYQSGGELFF. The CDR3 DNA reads TGTGCCAGCTACCAGTCTGGGGGGGAGCTGTTTTTT.

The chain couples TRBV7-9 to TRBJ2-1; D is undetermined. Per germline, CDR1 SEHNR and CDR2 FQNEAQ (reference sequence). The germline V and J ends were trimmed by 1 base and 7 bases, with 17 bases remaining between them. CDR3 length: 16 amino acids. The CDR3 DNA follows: TGTGCCAGCAGCTTAGATGAGGCTACGCCTGGGAATGAGCAGTTCTTC. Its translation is CASSLDEATPGNEQFF. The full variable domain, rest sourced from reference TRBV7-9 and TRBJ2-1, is DTGVSQNPRHKITKRGQNVTFRCDPISEHNRLYWYRQTLGQGPEFLTYFQNEAQLEKSRLLSDRFSAERPKGSFSTLEIQRTEQGDSAMYLCASSLDEATPGNEQFFGPGTRLTVL.

CDR3 in amino acids: CASSAVSGNSYNEQFF. DNA for the CDR3: TGTGCCAGCAGCGCCGTTAGCGGAAACTCCTACAATGAGCAGTTCTTC. The V gene is TRBV11-2, the J gene TRBJ2-1; a possible D gene is TRBD2 (6 bases). Germline V gene lookup returns CDR1 SGHAT and CDR2 FQNNGV. Deletions cut 5 bases from V and 0 bases from J, with 14 bases between. The CDR3 extends over 16 amino acids.

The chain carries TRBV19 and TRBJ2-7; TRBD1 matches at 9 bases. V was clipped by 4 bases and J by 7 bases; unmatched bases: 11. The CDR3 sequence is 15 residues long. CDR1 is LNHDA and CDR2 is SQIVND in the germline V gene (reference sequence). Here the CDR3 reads CASSTRDRASGEQYF. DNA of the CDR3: TGTGCCAGTAGTACCCGGGACAGGGCGTCGGGGGAGCAGTACTTC.

The CDR3 DNA follows: TGTGCCAGCAGCGTAGCTTCGTCGGGTGAGCAGTACTTC. This codes for CASSVASSGEQYF. V is TRBV9 and J is TRBJ2-7; D remains unclear. The CDR3 has 13 amino acids. V shed 0 bases and J shed 7 bases, with 11 bases lying between them. CDR1 and CDR2 from the germline V gene are SGDLS and YYNGEE.

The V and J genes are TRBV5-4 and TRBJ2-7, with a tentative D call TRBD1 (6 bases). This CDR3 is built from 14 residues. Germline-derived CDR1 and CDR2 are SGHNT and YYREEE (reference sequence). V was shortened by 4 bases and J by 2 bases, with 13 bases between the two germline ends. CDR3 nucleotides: TGTGCCAGCAGCCCCACGGGACACCCCTACGAGCAGTACTTC. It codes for CASSPTGHPYEQYF. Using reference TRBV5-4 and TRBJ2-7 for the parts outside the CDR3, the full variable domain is ETGVTQSPTHLIKTRGQQVTLRCSSQSGHNTVSWYQQALGQGPQFIFQYYREEENGRGNFPPRFSGLQFPNYSSELNVNALELDDSALYLCASSPTGHPYEQYFGPGTRLTVT.

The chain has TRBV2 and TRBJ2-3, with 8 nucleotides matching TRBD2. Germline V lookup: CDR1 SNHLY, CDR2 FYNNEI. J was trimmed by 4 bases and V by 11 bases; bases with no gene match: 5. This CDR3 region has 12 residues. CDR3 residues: CAARGEADTQYF. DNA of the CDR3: TGTGCCGCGCGGGGGGAGGCAGATACGCAGTATTTT.

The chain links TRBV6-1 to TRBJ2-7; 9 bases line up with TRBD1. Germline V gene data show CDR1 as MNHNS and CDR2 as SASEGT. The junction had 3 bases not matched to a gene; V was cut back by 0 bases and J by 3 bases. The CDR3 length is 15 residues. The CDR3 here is CASSEAGTGIYEQYF. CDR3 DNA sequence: TGTGCCAGCAGTGAAGCGGGGACAGGGATCTACGAGCAGTACTTC.

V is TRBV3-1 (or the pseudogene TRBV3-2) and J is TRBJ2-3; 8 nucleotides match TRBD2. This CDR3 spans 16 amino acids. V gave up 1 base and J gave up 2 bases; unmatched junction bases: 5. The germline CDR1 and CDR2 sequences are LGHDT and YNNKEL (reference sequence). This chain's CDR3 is CASSQVGGGYTDTQYF. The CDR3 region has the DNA TGTGCCAGCAGCCAAGTCGGCGGGGGGTACACAGATACGCAGTATTTT.

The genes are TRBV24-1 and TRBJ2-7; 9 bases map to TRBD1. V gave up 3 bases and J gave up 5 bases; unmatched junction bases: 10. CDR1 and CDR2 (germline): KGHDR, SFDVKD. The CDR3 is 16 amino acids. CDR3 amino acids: CATSDIPGTGYHEQYF. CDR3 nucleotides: TGTGCCACCAGTGATATTCCCGGGACAGGGTACCACGAGCAGTACTTC.

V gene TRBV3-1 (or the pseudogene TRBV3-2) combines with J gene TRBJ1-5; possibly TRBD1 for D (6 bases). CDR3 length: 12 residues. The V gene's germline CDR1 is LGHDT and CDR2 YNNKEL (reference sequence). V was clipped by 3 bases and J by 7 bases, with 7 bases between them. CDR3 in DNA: TGTGCCAGCAGCCACAGGGGACAGCCCCAGCATTTT. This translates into CASSHRGQPQHF.

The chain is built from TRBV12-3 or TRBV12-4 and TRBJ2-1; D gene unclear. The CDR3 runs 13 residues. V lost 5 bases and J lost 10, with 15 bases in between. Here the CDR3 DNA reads TGTGCCAGCAGTACCTCCATGAGCTGGGAGCAGTTCTTC. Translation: CASSTSMSWEQFF.

CDR3 bases: TGTGCCAGCAGCCAAGATCGGGCGGGGGGTTTATACAATGAGCAGTTCTTC. It encodes CASSQDRAGGLYNEQFF. The V gene is TRBV4-2, the J gene TRBJ2-1; 8 bases map to TRBD2. The CDR3 covers 17 residues. Germline V gene sequence: CDR1 LGHNA, CDR2 YNFKEQ. Trimming at V came to 0 bases and at J to 4 bases, leaving 8 bases not matched to a gene.

CDR3 coding DNA: TGTGCCAGCAGCTTTACGGGACCAGATACGCAGTATTTT. It specifies CASSFTGPDTQYF. The rearrangement joins TRBV11-1 to TRBJ2-3; D is perhaps TRBD1 or TRBD2 (5 bases each). Looked up from germline, CDR1 is SGHAT and CDR2 is FQDESV (reference sequence). Trimming pared 3 bases from V and 4 bases from J, leaving 8 bases between. This CDR3 spans 13 amino acids.

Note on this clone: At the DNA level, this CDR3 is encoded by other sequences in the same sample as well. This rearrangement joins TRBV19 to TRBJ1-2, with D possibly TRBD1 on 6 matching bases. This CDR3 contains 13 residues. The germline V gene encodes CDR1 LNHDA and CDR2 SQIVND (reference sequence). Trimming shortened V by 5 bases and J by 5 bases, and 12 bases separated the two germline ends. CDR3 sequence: CASSRRGGYGYTF. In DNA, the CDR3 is TGTGCCAGTAGTCGTCGAGGGGGTTATGGCTACACCTTC.

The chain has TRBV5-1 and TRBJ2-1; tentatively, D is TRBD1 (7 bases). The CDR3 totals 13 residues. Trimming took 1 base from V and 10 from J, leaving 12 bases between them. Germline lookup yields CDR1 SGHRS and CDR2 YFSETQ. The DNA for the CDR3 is TGCGCCAGCAGCTTGCAGGGGGGCGGGGAGCAGTTCTTC. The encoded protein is CASSLQGGGEQFF. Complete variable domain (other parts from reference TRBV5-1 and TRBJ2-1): KAGVTQTPRYLIKTRGQQVTLSCSPISGHRSVSWYQQTPGQGLQFLFEYFSETQRNKGNFPGRFSGRQFSNSRSEMNVSTLELGDSALYLCASSLQGGGEQFFGPGTRLTVL.

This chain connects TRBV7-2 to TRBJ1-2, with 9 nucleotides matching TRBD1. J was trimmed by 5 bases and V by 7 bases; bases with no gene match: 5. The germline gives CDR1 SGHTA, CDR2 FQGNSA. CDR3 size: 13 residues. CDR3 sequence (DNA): TGTGCCAGCACGAGACAGGGGGGATATGGCTACACCTTC. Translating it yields CASTRQGGYGYTF.

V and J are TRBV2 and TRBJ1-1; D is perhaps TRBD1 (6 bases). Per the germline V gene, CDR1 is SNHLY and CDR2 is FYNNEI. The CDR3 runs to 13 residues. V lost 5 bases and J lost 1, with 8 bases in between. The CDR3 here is CASSQDRNTEAFF. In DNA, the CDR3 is TGTGCCAGCAGTCAGGACAGGAACACTGAAGCTTTCTTT.

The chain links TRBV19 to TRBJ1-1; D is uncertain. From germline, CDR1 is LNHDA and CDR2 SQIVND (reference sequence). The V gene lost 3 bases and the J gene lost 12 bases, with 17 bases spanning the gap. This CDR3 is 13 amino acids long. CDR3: CASSIFGGRAPFF. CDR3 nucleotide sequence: TGTGCCAGTAGTATCTTCGGCGGGCGCGCGCCTTTCTTT.

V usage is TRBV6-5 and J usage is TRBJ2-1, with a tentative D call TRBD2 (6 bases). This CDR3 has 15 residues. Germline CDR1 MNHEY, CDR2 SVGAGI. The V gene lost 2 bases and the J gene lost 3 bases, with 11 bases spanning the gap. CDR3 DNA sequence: TGTGCCAGCAGTTACCGGGGGACGGACTACAATGAGCAGTTCTTC. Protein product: CASSYRGTDYNEQFF.

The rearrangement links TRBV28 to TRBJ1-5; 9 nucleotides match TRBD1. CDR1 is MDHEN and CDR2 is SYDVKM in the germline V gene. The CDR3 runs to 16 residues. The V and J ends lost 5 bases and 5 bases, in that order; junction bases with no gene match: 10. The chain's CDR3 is CASSPPSGQGHQPQHF. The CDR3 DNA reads TGTGCCAGCAGTCCCCCTTCTGGACAGGGGCATCAGCCCCAGCATTTT.

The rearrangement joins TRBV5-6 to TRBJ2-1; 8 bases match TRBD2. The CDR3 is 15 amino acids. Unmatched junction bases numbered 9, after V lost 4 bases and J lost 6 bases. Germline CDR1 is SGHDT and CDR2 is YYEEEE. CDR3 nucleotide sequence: TGTGCCAGCAGCGCCGGGACTAGTATCCCCAATGAGCAGTTCTTC. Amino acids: CASSAGTSIPNEQFF.